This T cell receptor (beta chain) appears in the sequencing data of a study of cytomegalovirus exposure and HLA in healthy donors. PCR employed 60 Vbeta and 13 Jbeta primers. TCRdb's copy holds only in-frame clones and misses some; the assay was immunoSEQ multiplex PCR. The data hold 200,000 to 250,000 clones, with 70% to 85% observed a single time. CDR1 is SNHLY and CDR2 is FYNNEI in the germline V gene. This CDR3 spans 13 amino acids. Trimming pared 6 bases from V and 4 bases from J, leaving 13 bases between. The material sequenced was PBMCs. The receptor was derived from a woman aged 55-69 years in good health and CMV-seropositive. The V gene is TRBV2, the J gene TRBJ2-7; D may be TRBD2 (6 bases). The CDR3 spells CASSRGADYEQYF. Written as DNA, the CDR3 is TGTGCCAGCAGCCGCGGGGCAGATTACGAGCAGTACTTC.